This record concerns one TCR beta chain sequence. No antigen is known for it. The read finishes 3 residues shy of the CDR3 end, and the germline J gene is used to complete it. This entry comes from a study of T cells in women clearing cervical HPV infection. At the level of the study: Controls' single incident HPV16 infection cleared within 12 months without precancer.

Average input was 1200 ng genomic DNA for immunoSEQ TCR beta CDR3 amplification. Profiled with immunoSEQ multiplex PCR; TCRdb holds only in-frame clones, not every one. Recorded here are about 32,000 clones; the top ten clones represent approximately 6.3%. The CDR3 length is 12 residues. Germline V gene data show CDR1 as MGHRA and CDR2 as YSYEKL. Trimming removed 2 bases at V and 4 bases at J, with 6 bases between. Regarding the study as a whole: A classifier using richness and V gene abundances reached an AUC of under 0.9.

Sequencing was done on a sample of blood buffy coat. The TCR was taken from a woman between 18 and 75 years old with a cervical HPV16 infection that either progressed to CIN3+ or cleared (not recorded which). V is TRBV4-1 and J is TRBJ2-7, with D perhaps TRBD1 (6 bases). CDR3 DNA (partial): TGCGCCAGCAGCCAACAGGGGTACGAG. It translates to CASSQQGYE. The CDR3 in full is CASSQQGYEQYF.